The 10 T cell receptor beta chains reported below all come from one sample, sequenced in a study of T cells in Graves' hyperthyroidism and ophthalmopathy. From RNA transcripts, TCR beta CDR3 regions were amplified. An initial round of RT-PCR targeting the TCR CDR3 relied on the HTBI primer set. TCRdb re-called the multiplex PCR reads with MiXCR, one entry per CDR3 protein. The data show hundreds of thousands of distinct CDR3 sequences, 45% seen once. The sequenced sample consisted of peripheral blood or thyroid tissue (not recorded which). All receptors come from an adult man with Graves' disease, either hyperthyroidism or ophthalmopathy (not recorded which).

The rearrangement joins TRBV7-8 to TRBJ1-6; D remains unclear. V was clipped by 7 bases and J by 9 bases, with 7 bases between them. The CDR3 loop spans 11 amino acids. The V gene's germline CDR1 is SGHVS and CDR2 FQNEAQ. The CDR3 DNA sequence: TGTGCCAGCATCTTGGGTTCACCCCTCCACTTT. Encoded protein: CASILGSPLHF.

The chain employs TRBV6-5 and TRBJ2-5, with TRBD1 identical over 12 bases. The V and J ends lost 4 bases and 5 bases, in that order; junction bases with no gene match: 5. The CDR3 totals 15 residues. Germline V gene lookup returns CDR1 MNHEY and CDR2 SVGAGI. This CDR3 reads CASSFGTGGRETQYF. The DNA for the CDR3 is TGTGCCAGCAGTTTCGGGACAGGGGGCCGGGAGACCCAGTACTTC.

V and J are TRBV7-9 and TRBJ1-6; TRBD1 matches 8 bases. With 8 bases clipped from V and 6 bases from J, the junction kept 9 bases outside the gene matches. The CDR3 is 15 residues long. Germline V gene sequence: CDR1 SEHNR, CDR2 FQNEAQ (reference sequence). The CDR3 sequence is CASFRDRTTNSPLHF. For the CDR3, the DNA is TGTGCCAGCTTCCGGGACAGGACTACTAATTCACCCCTCCACTTT.

To note about this clonotype: This could be a read error, since a much larger clone is one nucleotide away. CDR3 sequence (DNA): TGTGCCAGCAGCTTCCGGACTACCTCCTACGAGCAGTACTTC. As protein: CASSFRTTSYEQYF. The J gene is TRBJ2-7, the V gene TRBV7-9, with D maybe TRBD2 (6 bases). The CDR3 length is 14 residues. Per germline, CDR1 SEHNR and CDR2 FQNEAQ (reference sequence). Trimming stripped 3 bases from V and 0 bases from J, with 9 bases between.

This clonotype showed up many times. The chain uses TRBV20-1 and TRBJ1-6, with unresolved D. Germline CDR1 and CDR2: DFQATT and SNEGSKA (reference sequence). V was pared by 1 base and J by 9 bases, with 13 bases between. The CDR3 has 14 amino acids. Written as DNA, the CDR3 is TGCAGTGCTAGAGTCCCAGGTGGTACTTCACCCCTCCACTTT. Translating gives CSARVPGGTSPLHF.

This clonotype was seen many times. The chain combines TRBV7-9 with TRBJ2-7; 9 bases line up with TRBD1. The CDR3 is 14 amino acids. Per the germline V gene, CDR1 is SEHNR and CDR2 is FQNEAQ (reference sequence). The ends lost 5 bases at V and 6 bases at J; junction bases unmatched: 8. CDR3 DNA: TGTGCCAGCAGCCCTAGGACAGGGGCGGGCGAGCAGTACTTC. It yields the protein CASSPRTGAGEQYF.

This clonotype has a single count. This rearrangement joins TRBV5-1 to TRBJ1-1; D gene uncertain. Trimming stripped 4 bases from V and 1 base from J, with 20 bases between. The germline gives CDR1 SGHRS, CDR2 YFSETQ. CDR3 length equals 17 residues. The CDR3 nucleotides are TGCGCCAGCAGCCAAGAAGCTCTCGGGATCCCGAACACTGAAGCTTTCTTT. As protein: CASSQEALGIPNTEAFF.

Notes on this clonotype: Its ends do not fully match the called genes, so a read error is possible. This sequence joins TRBV7-9 and TRBJ1-1, with D maybe TRBD1 (5 bases). The length of the CDR3 is 14 residues. Germline CDR1 is SEHNR and CDR2 is FQNEAQ (reference sequence). The CDR3 DNA reads TGCGCCAGCAGCCCATGGACACCGAACACTGAAGCTTTCTTT. It codes for CASSPWTPNTEAFF. Based on the CDR3 plus reference TRBV7-9 and TRBJ1-1, the full variable domain is DTGVSQNPRHKITKRGQNVTFRCDPISEHNRLYWYRQTLGQGPEFLTYFQNEAQLEKSRLLSDRFSAERPKGSFSTLEIQRTEQGDSAMYLCASSPWTPNTEAFFGQGTRLTVV.

Concerning this clonotype: This may come from a read error, since a much larger clone is one base off. In this CDR3 the conserved last residue, phenylalanine or tryptophan, is missing, so a read error is likely. This rearrangement joins TRBV25-1 to TRBJ1-1; a weak D match, TRBD1 (5 bases). V was trimmed by 2 bases and J by 10 bases, leaving 14 bases between them. The CDR3 runs to 13 residues. In germline, CDR1 is MGHDK, CDR2 SYGVNS. CDR3 protein: CASSEQGRGGAFL. CDR3 sequence (DNA): TGTGCCAGCAGTGAACAGGGCCGAGGTGGAGCTTTCCTT.

Remarks on this clonotype: A much larger clone is a single base away; this may be a read error. The V and J genes are TRBV29-1 and TRBJ1-2, with TRBD1 matching 7 bases. CDR1 is SQVTM and CDR2 is ANQGSEA in the germline V gene. V gave up 4 bases and J gave up 4 bases; unmatched junction bases: 6. This CDR3 has 13 residues. CDR3 sequence (DNA): TGCAGCGTTGCAGGGACAGAGACCTATGGCTACACCTTC. Its translation is CSVAGTETYGYTF. Supplemented by reference TRBV29-1 and TRBJ1-2, the full variable domain reads SAVISQKPSRDICQRGTSLTIQCQVDSQVTMMFWYRQQPGQSLTLIATANQGSEATYESGFVIDKFPISRPNLTFSTLTVSNMSPEDSSIYLCSVAGTETYGYTFGSGTRLTVV.